The 8 T cell receptor beta chains listed next were all sequenced from one sample in a study of glioma-infiltrating T cells after dendritic cell vaccination. The table came from immunoSEQ multiplex PCR; TCRdb's copy has only in-frame clones and leaves some out. The repertoire holds about 100,000 clones, roughly 80% seen once, with 5.4% in the top ten. Noted time point: after dendritic cell vaccination, including at tumor progression/relapse. The sample in question was blood, obtained after dendritic cell vaccination. These receptor sequences come from a human donor with glioblastoma.

This chain uses TRBV4-1 with TRBJ1-2, with TRBD1 as a possible D gene (6 bases). The V and J ends lost 2 bases and 11 bases respectively, with 24 bases between them. This CDR3 is built from 16 residues. Germline V gene sequence: CDR1 MGHRA, CDR2 YSYEKL. CDR3 DNA sequence: TGCGCCAGCAGCCAACCCAGACAGGAGCCTTCGGGGGGGTACACCTTC. Translation gives CASSQPRQEPSGGYTF.

The chain combines TRBV28 with TRBJ1-1, with a possible D match to TRBD1 (5 bases). Trimming removed 2 bases at V and 1 base at J, with 8 bases between. CDR1 and CDR2 (germline): MDHEN, SYDVKM. The CDR3 is 14 amino acids. The CDR3 DNA is TGTGCCAGCAGTTTAGTTCAGGGGAACACTGAAGCTTTCTTT. Encoded protein: CASSLVQGNTEAFF.

The CDR3 DNA is TGTGCCAGCAGTTGGCTAGAAAGTATCGAGACCCAGTACTTC. Protein: CASSWLESIETQYF. The genes are TRBV27 and TRBJ2-5; no definite D call. Germline-derived CDR1 and CDR2 are MNHEY and SMNVEV (reference sequence). Trimming removed 4 bases from V and 5 bases from J, with 14 bases in between. The CDR3 contains 14 residues.

The rearrangement links TRBV6-1 to TRBJ2-2; a weak D match, TRBD2 (6 bases). This CDR3 has 16 residues. The germline gives CDR1 MNHNS, CDR2 SASEGT. Trimming cost V 1 base and J 0 bases, with 9 bases left between them. In DNA form, the CDR3 reads TGTGCCAGCAGTGAAGGGAGGGTCCCGAACACCGGGGAGCTGTTTTTT. Amino acids: CASSEGRVPNTGELFF.

J is TRBJ2-1 and V is TRBV7-2; TRBD2 matches 9 bases. Germline values: CDR1 SGHTA, CDR2 FQGNSA. V gave up 1 base and J gave up 4 bases; unmatched junction bases: 5. The CDR3 loop spans 16 amino acids. In DNA form, the CDR3 reads TGTGCCAGCAGCTTAGATCCAGCGGGGGGTTACAATGAGCAGTTCTTC. Amino acids: CASSLDPAGGYNEQFF.

This chain joins TRBV7-6 and TRBJ2-1; TRBD1 aligns across 8 bases. CDR3 length: 15 amino acids. The germline gives CDR1 SGHVS, CDR2 FNYEAQ. Trimming at V came to 5 bases and at J to 6 bases, leaving 9 bases not matched to a gene. The CDR3 DNA reads TGTGCCAGCAGCCATTTAATCGGACAGGGCAATGAGCAGTTCTTC. It encodes CASSHLIGQGNEQFF.

The chain couples TRBV9 to TRBJ1-1, with D possibly matching TRBD1 (6 bases). The V end lost 0 bases, the J end lost 0 bases, and 9 bases lay between the germline ends. CDR3 size: 15 residues. Germline CDR1 reads SGDLS; CDR2 reads YYNGEE. In DNA, the CDR3 is TGTGCCAGCAGCGTAGATCCAGGGGTGAACACTGAAGCTTTCTTT. Protein sequence: CASSVDPGVNTEAFF. Variable domain in full (rest from reference TRBV9 and TRBJ1-1): DSGVTQTPKHLITATGQRVTLRCSPRSGDLSVYWYQQSLDQGLQFLIQYYNGEERAKGNILERFSAQQFPDLHSELNLSSLELGDSALYFCASSVDPGVNTEAFFGQGTRLTVV.

The chain employs TRBV19 and TRBJ1-6; TRBD1 agrees at 7 bases. The CDR3 totals 16 residues. CDR1 and CDR2 from the germline V gene are LNHDA and SQIVND (reference sequence). Losses at the gene ends were 1 base for V and 6 bases for J; bases not matched to a gene: 6. The CDR3 nucleotides read TGTGCCAGTAGTATAGGAACGGGGACAGTTAATTCACCCCTCCACTTT. Translating gives CASSIGTGTVNSPLHF.